This TCR beta chain was sequenced in a study of T cells in Graves' hyperthyroidism and ophthalmopathy. Patients aged 18 to 65 with hyperthyroidism were newly diagnosed, with duration under 2 months. Not enrolled were patients with uncontrolled infection, other autoimmune disease, pregnancy or lactation. Progressors' blood was drawn at hyperthyroidism diagnosis, before ophthalmopathy symptoms. What was amplified from RNA transcripts were TCR beta CDR3 regions. The HTBI primer set was used in a first-round RT-PCR of the TCR CDR3. TCRdb used MiXCR to reprocess the multiplex PCR reads, holding one entry per CDR3 protein. Of more than 300,000 distinct CDR3 sequences listed, roughly a sixth were seen once; the top ten hold around 35%. This clonotype has more than one count but fewer than ten. An end of the junction differs from the germline gene, which may be a read error. The CDR3 has 16 amino acids. The germline V gene encodes CDR1 SEHNR and CDR2 FQNEAQ (reference sequence).

The TCR originated in a woman aged 25-40 years with Graves' hyperthyroidism that later progressed to Graves' ophthalmopathy. V is TRBV7-9 and J is TRBJ2-1, with D unresolved. Sequencing used blood. The CDR3 DNA reads as TGTGCCAGCAGCTTAGAAAGGGTTCGCGTCTACGATGAGCAGTTCTTC. Translation: CASSLERVRVYDEQFF.